This is a list of T cell receptor beta chains from one sample in a study of beta chain features in type 1 diabetes. TCRdb keeps only in-frame clones here, not all; method: immunoSEQ multiplex PCR. Of 35,000 to 45,000 clones detected, around 63% appear once; the ten largest clones hold around 1.7%. The material sequenced was Tregs from blood. The receptors here all came from a man younger than 40 with type 1 diabetes. Some clones in this sample may be carry-over from other donors' samples. Both conserved end residues are trimmed from each CDR3.

V,J,CDR3
TRBV19,TRBJ1-2,ASSARQGITGYT
TRBV21-1,TRBJ1-1,ASSSTFRGTIRNTEAF
TRBV5-1,TRBJ1-6,ASSFGQDSPLH
TRBV5-4,TRBJ2-7,ASSLDPGTGVEQY
TRBV10-3,TRBJ2-1,AIRGVGLAASYNEQF
TRBV7-9,TRBJ2-7,ASSLGYREGSEQY
TRBV2,TRBJ2-7,ASRRAGPTYEQY
TRBV6-5,TRBJ2-7,ASSYSWTSGYEQY
TRBV5-4,TRBJ2-5,ASSLNLAGGRETQY
TRBV7-2,TRBJ1-2,ASSFGGDYGYT
TRBV5-1,TRBJ2-2,ASSVQGSANTGELF
TRBV10-3,TRBJ1-6,AIRSSYNSPLH
TRBV11-1,TRBJ2-5,ASSSTNRGIRETQY
TRBV7-9,TRBJ2-7,ASSLGTGRGYEQY
TRBV9,TRBJ2-2,ASSVALAPNTGELF
TRBV7-2,TRBJ2-5,ASSFRHTQETQY
TRBV7-8,TRBJ1-6,ASSLVVKAGKEPLH